One sample yielded the 30 T cell receptor beta chains listed below, sequenced in a study of shared clonotypes between healthy human individuals. CD45RO-negative, CCR7-selected cells formed the naive CD8 fraction, which excluded terminally differentiated effector memory CD45RA+ cells. Method: immunoSEQ multiplex PCR; TCRdb's copy keeps in-frame clones and lacks some. The sample has 550,000 to 650,000 clones; roughly 96% are singletons. Sequencing used naive CD8+ T cells sorted from blood. All receptors come from a woman in her twenties or thirties in good health.

The rearrangement joins TRBV10-2 to TRBJ2-7; D tentatively reads TRBD1 or TRBD2 (5 bases each). There are 13 residues in the CDR3. Per the germline V gene, CDR1 is WSHSY and CDR2 is SAAADI. V was trimmed by 2 bases and J by 5 bases, leaving 10 bases between them. CDR3 sequence (DNA): TGCGCCAGCAGTGAGGTGGGGGTTGACGAGCAGTACTTC. This encodes CASSEVGVDEQYF.

On this clone: Other DNA sequences in this specimen translate into the identical CDR3. The chain employs TRBV7-9 and TRBJ2-7; D remains ambiguous. From germline, CDR1 is SEHNR and CDR2 FQNEAQ (reference sequence). The CDR3 loop spans 11 amino acids. Trimming pared 5 bases from V and 3 bases from J, leaving 5 bases between. CDR3 amino acids: CASSPDYEQYF. The DNA for the CDR3 is TGTGCCAGCAGCCCGGACTACGAGCAGTACTTC.

The chain recombines TRBV28 with TRBJ1-5, with D unresolved. Trimming left V 2 bases short and J 3 bases short, with 8 bases between. CDR1 is MDHEN, CDR2 SYDVKM, per germline. The CDR3 covers 14 residues. The CDR3 region is CASSLRVINQPQHF. The CDR3 bases are TGTGCCAGCAGTTTAAGGGTTATCAATCAGCCCCAGCATTTT.

The chain carries TRBV4-1 and TRBJ2-1; the match to TRBD1 covers 8 bases. The CDR3 is 12 residues long. CDR1 MGHRA and CDR2 YSYEKL come from the germline V gene. V gave up 0 bases and J gave up 14 bases; unmatched junction bases: 3. This CDR3 reads CASSQDQGAKFF. CDR3 in DNA: TGCGCCAGCAGCCAAGATCAGGGGGCTAAGTTCTTC.

The chain has TRBV27 and TRBJ2-7; D tentatively fits TRBD1 or TRBD2 (5 bases each). Germline CDR1 reads MNHEY; CDR2 reads SMNVEV (reference sequence). This CDR3 is built from 14 residues. Trimming took 4 bases from V and 4 from J, leaving 14 bases between them. CDR3 sequence reads: CASSWDGNLYEQYF. CDR3 in DNA: TGTGCCAGCAGTTGGGACGGAAACCTATACGAGCAGTACTTC.

This sequence joins TRBV7-9 and TRBJ2-7; TRBD2 aligns across 8 bases. Germline CDR1 and CDR2: SEHNR and FQNEAQ (reference sequence). This CDR3 has 13 residues. The trim removed 5 bases at V and 6 bases at J, leaving 6 bases unmatched. CDR3 coding DNA: TGTGCCAGCAGCCCCGGGGGGGCGGGCGAGCAGTACTTC. It specifies CASSPGGAGEQYF.

The CDR3 loop reads CASSPPGLASYNEQFF. The CDR3 region has the DNA TGTGCCAGCAGTCCTCCGGGACTAGCATCCTACAATGAGCAGTTCTTC. The chain is built from TRBV13 and TRBJ2-1; the match to TRBD2 covers 9 bases. V was pared by 6 bases and J by 1 base, with 7 bases of the junction left unmatched. The germline V gene encodes CDR1 PRHDT and CDR2 FYEKMQ (reference sequence). This CDR3 has 16 residues. Full variable domain (missing parts from reference TRBV13 and TRBJ2-1): AAGVIQSPRHLIKEKRETATLKCYPIPRHDTVYWYQQGPGQDPQFLISFYEKMQSDKGSIPDRFSAQQFSDYHSELNMSSLELGDSALYFCASSPPGLASYNEQFFGPGTRLTVL.

The J gene is TRBJ2-1, the V gene TRBV7-6; D is undetermined. Germline V lookup: CDR1 SGHVS, CDR2 FNYEAQ. The CDR3 runs to 16 residues. V gave up 0 bases and J gave up 6 bases, with 15 bases separating them. The CDR3 DNA sequence: TGTGCCAGCAGCTTAGCCCTTGTCTCCCTAGTCAATGAGCAGTTCTTC. Translated, it gives CASSLALVSLVNEQFF.

J is TRBJ1-3 and V is TRBV7-8; no reliable D call. The V gene lost 2 bases and the J gene lost 3 bases, with 8 bases spanning the gap. Germline CDR1 and CDR2: SGHVS and FQNEAQ. This CDR3 is 14 amino acids long. The CDR3 DNA is TGTGCCAGCAGCTTAACATACAGTGGAAACACCATATATTTT. It specifies CASSLTYSGNTIYF.

The V gene is TRBV4-1, the J gene TRBJ2-2; D uncertain. The CDR3 spans 12 residues. Germline V lookup: CDR1 MGHRA, CDR2 YSYEKL. Trimming removed 2 bases at V and 3 bases at J, with 1 base between. The CDR3 region has the DNA TGCGCCAGCAGCCAATACACCGGGGAGCTGTTTTTT. This sequence encodes CASSQYTGELFF.

CDR3 region: CASSVALQELNYGYTF. CDR3 nucleotide sequence: TGTGCCAGCAGCGTGGCTCTGCAGGAACTCAACTATGGCTACACCTTC. V usage is TRBV11-2 and J usage is TRBJ1-2, with D uncertain. The germline V gene has CDR1 SGHAT and CDR2 FQNNGV. V was cut by 5 bases and J by 2 bases, with 18 bases left in between. The CDR3 is made up of 16 amino acids. Combining the CDR3 with reference TRBV11-2 and TRBJ1-2 gives the whole variable domain EAGVAQSPRYKIIEKRQSVAFWCNPISGHATLYWYQQILGQGPKLLIQFQNNGVVDDSQLPKDRFSAERLKGVDSTLKIQPAKLEDSAVYLCASSVALQELNYGYTFGSGTRLTVV.

V gene TRBV28 combines with J gene TRBJ2-1; tentatively, D is TRBD1 (6 bases). V was trimmed by 3 bases and J by 8 bases, leaving 20 bases between them. Germline V lookup: CDR1 MDHEN, CDR2 SYDVKM. The CDR3 length is 16 residues. In nucleotides, the CDR3 is TGTGCCAGCAGTTTTTTAGTACAGGGAAGATGGGATGAGCAGTTCTTC. The encoded protein is CASSFLVQGRWDEQFF.

As for this clone: This same CDR3 is encoded by further DNA sequences in the sample. DNA for the CDR3: TGTGCCAGCAGCCCAGGGACAGTATACGAGCAGTACTTC. This codes for CASSPGTVYEQYF. V and J are TRBV11-2 and TRBJ2-7; 7 nucleotides line up with TRBD1. The J segment lost 4 bases and the V segment lost 5 bases, leaving 5 bases of the junction unmatched. The CDR3 contains 13 residues. Germline CDR1 reads SGHAT; CDR2 reads FQNNGV. The entire variable domain, with the rest obtained from reference TRBV11-2 and TRBJ2-7, is as follows: EAGVAQSPRYKIIEKRQSVAFWCNPISGHATLYWYQQILGQGPKLLIQFQNNGVVDDSQLPKDRFSAERLKGVDSTLKIQPAKLEDSAVYLCASSPGTVYEQYFGPGTRLTVT.

CDR3 amino acids: CASSSVHTGTEAFF. The CDR3 coding sequence is TGCGCCAGCAGTTCCGTCCATACCGGCACTGAAGCTTTCTTT. The rearrangement links TRBV5-1 to TRBJ1-1; D remains ambiguous. The V end was cut by 5 bases, the J end by 4 bases, with 15 bases between. CDR1 is SGHRS and CDR2 is YFSETQ in the germline V gene. The CDR3 length is 14 residues.

This clone has only one observation. V gene TRBV4-1 combines with J gene TRBJ2-1; 8 bases are a match to TRBD2. Germline V gene data show CDR1 as MGHRA and CDR2 as YSYEKL. The CDR3 loop spans 16 amino acids. The ends lost 1 base at V and 6 bases at J; junction bases unmatched: 8. DNA for the CDR3: TGCGCCAGCAGCCAAGGGGCGGGAGGTCCCTCCAATGAGCAGTTCTTC. It yields the protein CASSQGAGGPSNEQFF.

The chain is built from TRBV28 and TRBJ2-5; D perhaps matches TRBD1 (5 bases). The DNA end favors TRBJ2-7, so the J call may be wrong. This CDR3 contains 13 residues. The germline V gene encodes CDR1 MDHEN and CDR2 SYDVKM. This CDR3 reads CASRVRVGYEQYF. The CDR3 nucleotides read TGTGCCAGCAGGGTCAGGGTGGGCTACGAGCAGTACTTC.

On this clone itself: The sample contains more than one DNA sequence encoding this CDR3. The rearrangement joins TRBV28 to TRBJ2-1, with TRBD2 as a possible D gene (5 bases). Trimming stripped 3 bases from V and 6 bases from J, with 9 bases between. The CDR3 has 13 residues. Germline V gene data show CDR1 as MDHEN and CDR2 as SYDVKM. The CDR3 coding sequence is TGTGCCAGCAGTTTCAGCGGTGGCAATGAGCAGTTCTTC. Its protein product is CASSFSGGNEQFF.

With regard to this clone: Other nucleotide sequences in the sample specify the same CDR3. V usage is TRBV27 and J usage is TRBJ2-7; no firm D call. The CDR3 length is 12 residues. V was clipped by 3 bases and J by 0 bases, with 3 bases between them. Germline assignment: CDR1 MNHEY and CDR2 SMNVEV (reference sequence). The CDR3 reads CASSLYSYEQYF. CDR3 in DNA: TGTGCCAGCAGTTTGTACTCCTACGAGCAGTACTTC.

V gene TRBV5-4 combines with J gene TRBJ1-3; 10 bases align to TRBD1. The germline gives CDR1 SGHNT, CDR2 YYREEE (reference sequence). The V gene end was trimmed by 3 bases and the J gene end by 3 bases; junction bases not matched to a gene: 18. This CDR3 spans 20 amino acids. CDR3 loop: CASSSDGQGVTELNGNTIYF. CDR3 DNA: TGTGCCAGCAGCTCGGATGGACAGGGGGTAACGGAACTGAATGGAAACACCATATATTTT.

The rearrangement joins TRBV6-5 to TRBJ1-1; TRBD1 is a possible D gene (5 bases). Germline-derived CDR1 and CDR2 are MNHEY and SVGAGI. The V end was cut by 5 bases, the J end by 0 bases, with 10 bases between. The CDR3 runs 14 residues. CDR3: CASSLGLLNTEAFF. The CDR3, as DNA: TGTGCCAGCAGTCTGGGGCTGCTGAACACTGAAGCTTTCTTT.

The rearrangement joins TRBV19 to TRBJ2-1; the D is unclear. The germline CDR1 and CDR2 sequences are LNHDA and SQIVND (reference sequence). V lost 4 bases and J lost 5, with 18 bases in between. This CDR3 comprises 16 residues. CDR3 protein: CASSTLTGGRDNEQFF. The CDR3 DNA follows: TGTGCCAGTAGTACCCTTACGGGCGGACGGGACAATGAGCAGTTCTTC.

The chain has TRBV27 and TRBJ1-5; TRBD1 is a possible D gene (5 bases). CDR3 length: 16 residues. Germline CDR1 and CDR2: MNHEY and SMNVEV (reference sequence). Trimming took off 10 bases at V and 0 bases at J, with 19 bases between the two ends. CDR3 residues: CATGKIRDSSNQPQHF. CDR3 DNA: TGTGCCACCGGTAAAATACGAGACAGTAGCAATCAGCCCCAGCATTTT.

This chain links TRBV5-5 with TRBJ2-5, with TRBD2 matching 10 bases. The ends lost 4 bases at V and 4 bases at J; junction bases unmatched: 7. Germline V lookup: CDR1 SGHKS, CDR2 YYEKEE (reference sequence). The CDR3 is 15 amino acids. The DNA of the CDR3 is TGTGCCAGCAGCCCGACTAGCGGGTTGGTAGAGACCCAGTACTTC. It yields the protein CASSPTSGLVETQYF.

The chain joins TRBV19 to TRBJ2-1; TRBD2 agrees at 13 bases. CDR1 LNHDA and CDR2 SQIVND come from the germline V gene (reference sequence). There are 14 residues in the CDR3. The J segment lost 8 bases and the V segment lost 6 bases, leaving 4 bases of the junction unmatched. CDR3 residues: CASSGLAGADEQFF. The DNA for the CDR3 is TGTGCCAGTAGCGGACTAGCGGGAGCCGATGAGCAGTTCTTC.

The CDR3 loop reads CASSLADSAYEQYF. The CDR3 nucleotides read TGCGCCAGCAGCTTGGCGGACAGCGCCTACGAGCAGTACTTC. This chain joins TRBV5-1 and TRBJ2-7; tentative D call: TRBD1 (6 bases). The CDR3 contains 14 residues. Trimming stripped 0 bases from V and 2 bases from J, with 9 bases between. CDR1 is SGHRS, CDR2 YFSETQ, per germline.

The chain combines TRBV27 with TRBJ2-7; 8 bases line up with TRBD1. The CDR3 is made up of 14 amino acids. V was pared by 3 bases and J by 4 bases, with 5 bases of the junction left unmatched. Germline CDR1 is MNHEY and CDR2 is SMNVEV (reference sequence). Here the CDR3 DNA reads TGTGCCAGCAGTTTTCGGGACAGGCGGTACGAGCAGTACTTC. It yields the protein CASSFRDRRYEQYF.

The J gene is TRBJ2-3, the V gene TRBV6-6; D is perhaps TRBD2 (6 bases). The CDR3 consists of 14 residues. The germline V gene encodes CDR1 MNHNY and CDR2 SVGAGI (reference sequence). With 2 bases removed from V and 3 bases from J, the gap between germline ends came to 9 bases. For the CDR3, the DNA is TGTGCCAGCAGTTACGTTAGCGGTACAGATACGCAGTATTTT. The encoded protein is CASSYVSGTDTQYF.

The chain uses TRBV5-6 and TRBJ1-1, with D possibly TRBD1 on 5 matching bases. Deletions cut 2 bases from V and 1 base from J, with 9 bases between. The CDR3 consists of 14 residues. CDR1 is SGHDT, CDR2 YYEEEE, per germline. CDR3: CASSFGHENTEAFF. DNA of the CDR3: TGTGCCAGCAGCTTTGGACACGAGAACACTGAAGCTTTCTTT.

The chain has TRBV7-2 and TRBJ2-7; unclear D gene. This CDR3 spans 13 amino acids. V shed 4 bases and J shed 0 bases, with 7 bases lying between them. Per the germline V gene, CDR1 is SGHTA and CDR2 is FQGNSA. The CDR3: CASSSPSSYEQYF. Here the CDR3 DNA reads TGTGCCAGCAGCTCGCCCAGCTCCTACGAGCAGTACTTC.

The chain has TRBV6-5 and TRBJ2-7; D gene ambiguous. Trimming removed 0 bases from V and 3 bases from J, with 9 bases in between. Per the germline V gene, CDR1 is MNHEY and CDR2 is SVGAGI. The length of the CDR3 is 14 residues. The CDR3, as DNA: TGTGCCAGCAGTTACTCGGAAGGAATCTACGAGCAGTACTTC. This codes for CASSYSEGIYEQYF.